A single sample is the source of the 28 T cell receptor beta chains below, sequenced in a study of cytomegalovirus exposure and HLA in healthy donors. The PCR was carried out with 60 Vbeta primers and 13 Jbeta primers. Profiled with immunoSEQ multiplex PCR; TCRdb holds only in-frame clones, not every one. The table has under 170,000 clones, about 64% seen once. Source material: PBMCs. The receptors were sampled from an older woman in good health and CMV-seropositive.

The genes are TRBV27 and TRBJ2-1, with 9 bases aligning to TRBD2. Germline V gives CDR1 MNHEY, CDR2 SMNVEV (reference sequence). V dropped 5 bases and J dropped 15; count of bases not matched to a gene: 8. The CDR3 has 12 residues. The CDR3 spells CASSQLAGRRFF. CDR3 DNA: TGTGCCAGCAGTCAACTAGCGGGCAGGAGGTTCTTC.

The chain uses TRBV28 and TRBJ2-5, with 9 positions matching TRBD1. The V gene end was trimmed by 5 bases and the J gene end by 5 bases; junction bases not matched to a gene: 9. The germline V gene has CDR1 MDHEN and CDR2 SYDVKM. This CDR3 comprises 15 residues. The CDR3 region has the DNA TGTGCCAGCAGTAAACACAGGGGGCTGGGGGAGACCCAGTACTTC. It translates to CASSKHRGLGETQYF.

The rearrangement links TRBV2 to TRBJ2-5; no definite D call. TRBJ2-7 matches the DNA end more closely, so the J call is doubtful. This CDR3 is 15 amino acids long. In germline, CDR1 is SNHLY, CDR2 FYNNEI. The CDR3 nucleotides read TGTGCCAGCAGTGTCGGCAGGAAGAGCTCCTACGAGCAGTACTTC. Its protein is CASSVGRKSSYEQYF.

The count of this clone is one. The chain couples TRBV5-5 to TRBJ1-3; no reliable D call. Germline CDR1 reads SGHKS; CDR2 reads YYEKEE (reference sequence). Deletions cut 4 bases from V and 0 bases from J, with 14 bases between. This CDR3 spans 16 amino acids. The CDR3, as DNA: TGTGCCAGCAGCGAGGGCCCCTGGGGCTCTGGAAACACCATATATTTT. Amino acids: CASSEGPWGSGNTIYF.

The J gene is TRBJ2-1, the V gene TRBV5-1; 9 bases match TRBD1. This CDR3 comprises 15 residues. After removal of 3 bases from V and 6 bases from J, the junction contained 7 bases not matched to a gene. The germline V gene has CDR1 SGHRS and CDR2 YFSETQ. Here the CDR3 DNA reads TGCGCCAGCAGCTCCTCCGGGACAGGGATCAATGAGCAGTTCTTC. Residues: CASSSSGTGINEQFF.

This clone has more than one count but fewer than ten. J is TRBJ1-1 and V is TRBV11-2; no clear D. CDR1 is SGHAT, CDR2 FQNNGV, per germline. Trimming shortened V by 5 bases and J by 3 bases, and 19 bases separated the two germline ends. The CDR3 has 16 residues. The CDR3 nucleotides read TGTGCCAGCAGCCCCTACCAAAAGCCCGGGGACACTGAAGCTTTCTTT. Translating it yields CASSPYQKPGDTEAFF.

This rearrangement joins TRBV6-1 to TRBJ1-5; 10 bases line up with TRBD1. With 6 bases clipped from V and 7 bases from J, the junction kept 6 bases outside the gene matches. CDR3 length equals 14 residues. The germline V gene encodes CDR1 MNHNS and CDR2 SASEGT. The CDR3: CASSPGQGFQPQHF. CDR3 in DNA: TGTGCCAGCAGCCCGGGACAGGGGTTCCAGCCCCAGCATTTT.

This clone occurred a few times. The chain couples TRBV4-2 to TRBJ2-3; D is unclear. CDR1 and CDR2 (germline): LGHNA, YNFKEQ. Trimming removed 2 bases at V and 4 bases at J, with 16 bases between. CDR3 length equals 16 residues. CDR3 sequence: CASSQTTPVVADTQYF. CDR3 DNA: TGTGCCAGCAGCCAAACCACACCCGTTGTGGCAGATACGCAGTATTTT.

The CDR3 DNA reads as TGCGCCAGCAGCTTTAACGGACAGAACTATGGCTACACCTTC. This translates into CASSFNGQNYGYTF. This chain links TRBV5-1 with TRBJ1-2, with D possibly matching TRBD1 (6 bases). CDR3 length: 14 amino acids. V gave up 2 bases and J gave up 2 bases, with 10 bases separating them. In germline, CDR1 is SGHRS, CDR2 YFSETQ.

This clone was seen once. The J gene is TRBJ2-1, the V gene TRBV28; D is perhaps TRBD2 (6 bases). V was clipped by 2 bases and J by 4 bases, with 18 bases between them. This CDR3 region has 17 residues. Germline V gene lookup returns CDR1 MDHEN and CDR2 SYDVKM. The CDR3 loop reads CASSLGLAGREYNEQFF. DNA of the CDR3: TGTGCCAGCAGTTTAGGGCTCGCGGGAAGGGAGTACAATGAGCAGTTCTTC.

V and J are TRBV13 and TRBJ2-1, with a possible D match to TRBD2 (6 bases). The V end was cut by 5 bases, the J end by 0 bases, with 14 bases between. Germline CDR1 is PRHDT and CDR2 is FYEKMQ (reference sequence). CDR3 length equals 16 residues. The CDR3 DNA reads as TGTGCCAGCAGCCCTCCCGGGGGTAGCTCCTACAATGAGCAGTTCTTC. This translates into CASSPPGGSSYNEQFF.

V is TRBV29-1 and J is TRBJ2-1, with 12 bases matching TRBD2. The CDR3 extends over 15 amino acids. Per the germline V gene, CDR1 is SQVTM and CDR2 is ANQGSEA. V gave up 7 bases and J gave up 6 bases; unmatched junction bases: 10. DNA for the CDR3: TGCAGCGAGCGTCTAGCGGGAGGGCCGGTCAATGAGCAGTTCTTC. Translation: CSERLAGGPVNEQFF.

The chain joins TRBV28 to TRBJ2-2; D is unclear. CDR1 and CDR2 (germline): MDHEN, SYDVKM. The CDR3 has 16 amino acids. Trimming cost V 5 bases and J 1 base, with 14 bases left between them. The CDR3 loop reads CASSPSGVGNTGELFF. CDR3 in DNA: TGTGCCAGCAGTCCCTCAGGTGTGGGGAACACCGGGGAGCTGTTTTTT.

Only one count was recorded for this clone. This sequence joins TRBV6-6 and TRBJ1-6; tentatively, D is TRBD1 (6 bases). The V end was cut by 6 bases, the J end by 6 bases, with 12 bases between. CDR3 length: 14 residues. The germline V gene has CDR1 MNHNY and CDR2 SVGAGI (reference sequence). CDR3 coding DNA: TGTGCCAGCAGACTTGGACAGACTAATTCACCCCTCCACTTT. This sequence encodes CASRLGQTNSPLHF.

The V and J genes are TRBV19 and TRBJ2-5, with 10 nucleotides matching TRBD2. The CDR3 length is 14 residues. Germline loops: CDR1 LNHDA, CDR2 SQIVND (reference sequence). With V trimmed by 10 bases and J by 4 bases, 9 bases remained unmatched. The CDR3 is CATSRSGRGETQYF. As DNA, the CDR3 is TGTGCCACATCGAGGAGCGGGAGGGGAGAGACCCAGTACTTC. Looking up the rest from reference TRBV19 and TRBJ2-5 gives the full variable domain: DGGITQSPKYLFRKEGQNVTLSCEQNLNHDAMYWYRQDPGQGLRLIYYSQIVNDFQKGDIAEGYSVSREKKESFPLTVTSAQKNPTAFYLCATSRSGRGETQYFGPGTRLLVL.

CDR3 DNA sequence: TGTGCCAGCAGTCCTCGTTCCGACTTCTATGGCTACACCTTC. As protein: CASSPRSDFYGYTF. This sequence joins TRBV28 and TRBJ1-2; D is ambiguous. Per the germline V gene, CDR1 is MDHEN and CDR2 is SYDVKM. This CDR3 has 14 amino acids. V lost 5 bases and J lost 4, with 14 bases in between.

V usage is TRBV19 and J usage is TRBJ2-5; TRBD2 matches 11 bases. The CDR3 extends over 16 amino acids. J was trimmed by 5 bases and V by 1 base; bases with no gene match: 6. The germline CDR1 and CDR2 sequences are LNHDA and SQIVND (reference sequence). For the CDR3, the DNA is TGTGCCAGTAGTATAGTTAGCGGGAGGGAGGGGGAGACCCAGTACTTC. Encoded protein: CASSIVSGREGETQYF. The variable domain in full, with the rest retrieved from reference TRBV19 and TRBJ2-5, is DGGITQSPKYLFRKEGQNVTLSCEQNLNHDAMYWYRQDPGQGLRLIYYSQIVNDFQKGDIAEGYSVSREKKESFPLTVTSAQKNPTAFYLCASSIVSGREGETQYFGPGTRLLVL.

CDR3: CASSLDAGRGEKLFF. The CDR3 nucleotides are TGCGCCAGCAGCTTGGACGCAGGGAGGGGTGAAAAACTGTTTTTT. V gene TRBV5-1 combines with J gene TRBJ1-4; the D gene is possibly TRBD1 (5 bases). With 0 bases removed from V and 7 bases from J, the gap between germline ends came to 13 bases. The germline CDR1 and CDR2 sequences are SGHRS and YFSETQ. This CDR3 has 15 amino acids.

Here the CDR3 reads CASSGQTNYGYTF. The DNA of the CDR3 is TGTGCCAGCAGTGGGCAGACTAACTATGGCTACACCTTC. The rearrangement joins TRBV2 to TRBJ1-2; unclear D gene. CDR3 length: 13 amino acids. Trimming shortened V by 4 bases and J by 0 bases, and 6 bases separated the two germline ends. CDR1 SNHLY and CDR2 FYNNEI come from the germline V gene.

V gene TRBV11-3 combines with J gene TRBJ2-1; D might be TRBD1 (5 bases). The V end was cut by 3 bases, the J end by 4 bases, with 7 bases between. Germline V gives CDR1 SGHNT, CDR2 YENEEA. The CDR3 covers 13 residues. The CDR3 here is CASSFRQYNEQFF. In DNA form, the CDR3 reads TGTGCCAGCAGCTTCCGACAGTACAATGAGCAGTTCTTC.

This clone has a single count. This chain connects TRBV7-9 to TRBJ1-4; 7 positions agree with TRBD1. From germline, CDR1 is SEHNR and CDR2 FQNEAQ (reference sequence). The CDR3 extends over 15 amino acids. The V and J ends lost 5 bases and 3 bases, in that order; junction bases with no gene match: 6. The CDR3 nucleotides read TGTGCCAGCAGCACCGACAGGGAATCTAATGAAAAACTGTTTTTT. It translates to CASSTDRESNEKLFF.

This clone was counted a single time. V gene TRBV6-5 combines with J gene TRBJ1-3, with D possibly TRBD1 on 6 matching bases. This CDR3 comprises 12 residues. Germline V CDR1 and CDR2: MNHEY, SVGAGI. Trimming took 10 bases from V and 2 from J, leaving 9 bases between them. This CDR3 reads CATWTAGNTIYF. CDR3 sequence (DNA): TGTGCCACATGGACAGCTGGAAACACCATATATTTT.

The rearrangement joins TRBV4-3 to TRBJ2-1, with TRBD2 matching 13 bases. The CDR3 has 16 amino acids. Germline assignment: CDR1 LGHNA and CDR2 YSLEER. The J segment lost 10 bases and the V segment lost 0 bases, leaving 6 bases of the junction unmatched. The CDR3 loop is CASSQDRGLAGKEQFF. The CDR3 bases are TGCGCCAGCAGCCAAGACCGGGGACTAGCGGGAAAAGAGCAGTTCTTC.

In this sample, this clone turned up a few times. The chain has TRBV21-1 and TRBJ2-5; the D segment call TRBD2 is taken from the table without a DNA check. TRBV21-1 is noted as a pseudogene. The CDR3 is made up of 13 amino acids. This CDR3 is CVQAGDCLETQYF. The CDR3 DNA follows: TGTGTCCAAGCGGGAGACTGTTTGGAGACCCAGTACTTC.

The DNA for the CDR3 is TGTGCCAGCAGCCCTAGCGTAACTCCCTACAATGAGCAGTTCTTC. Amino acids: CASSPSVTPYNEQFF. The rearrangement uses TRBV7-9 and TRBJ2-1; a possible D gene is TRBD2 (6 bases). The CDR3 covers 15 residues. Per germline, CDR1 SEHNR and CDR2 FQNEAQ (reference sequence). Trimming stripped 5 bases from V and 2 bases from J, with 13 bases between.

This clone was found a few times. The genes are TRBV5-6 and TRBJ2-3, with 8 bases matching TRBD1. Per germline, CDR1 SGHDT and CDR2 YYEEEE. Trimming took 2 bases from V and 8 from J; bases not matched to a gene: 7. The CDR3 extends over 14 amino acids. CDR3 sequence (DNA): TGTGCCAGCAGCTTTCTGACAGGGGAAGGTACGCAGTATTTT. Protein: CASSFLTGEGTQYF. Drawing the rest from reference TRBV5-6 and TRBJ2-3, the complete variable domain is DAGVTQSPTHLIKTRGQQVTLRCSPKSGHDTVSWYQQALGQGPQFIFQYYEEEERQRGNFPDRFSGHQFPNYSSELNVNALLLGDSALYLCASSFLTGEGTQYFGPGTRLTVL.

The chain links TRBV20-1 to TRBJ1-2; D uncertain. Germline V gene lookup returns CDR1 DFQATT and CDR2 SNEGSKA (reference sequence). V lost 6 bases, J lost 8 bases, and 10 bases lay in between. The CDR3 loop spans 10 amino acids. The CDR3 reads CSAVAGGYTF. CDR3 nucleotides: TGCAGTGCCGTTGCGGGAGGCTACACCTTC.

The rearrangement joins TRBV7-2 to TRBJ2-3; D unclear. The CDR3 consists of 13 residues. CDR1 is SGHTA and CDR2 is FQGNSA in the germline V gene. The germline V and J ends were trimmed by 3 bases and 3 bases, with 7 bases remaining between them. This chain's CDR3 is CASSFYRTDTQYF. The CDR3 coding sequence is TGTGCCAGCAGCTTTTATCGGACAGATACGCAGTATTTT.